This T cell receptor beta chain was identified during a study of metastatic and nonmetastatic thyroid tumors. About the research overall: The study looked at repertoires side by side in blood and in tumor or nodule tissue from malignant and benign thyroid patients. Notes on the study in general: Reports indicated that malignant thyroid tumors showed significantly higher TCR beta diversity than benign nodules did, in blood and tumor.

The V gene's germline CDR1 is SGDLS and CDR2 YYNGEE. Deletions cut 0 bases from V and 14 bases from J, with 18 bases between. The CDR3 sequence is 15 residues long. Every patient was untreated before thyroid surgery. TCRdb reanalyzed the PCR reads via MiXCR. Of tens of thousands of clones in the sample, approximately 20% were seen once. Regarding this clone: Its specificity is unknown.

This TCR came from a male donor with papillary thyroid cancer or a benign thyroid nodule (not recorded which). Some clones in this sample may be carry-over from other donors' samples. The specimen was blood. The chain links TRBV9 to TRBJ1-6, with no clear D. Written as DNA, the CDR3 is TGTGCCAGCAGCGTAGGGGAGGGTGCCGCTAGGACCCTCCACTTT. Its protein product is CASSVGEGAARTLHF.